This T cell receptor beta chain was recovered during a study of blood T cell repertoires in COVID-19. Overall study: Material from acute and convalescent COVID-19 was sourced from the United States, Italy and Spain. Sources were T cells, B-cell-depleted T cells, or PBMCs; the material itself was cDNA or gDNA.

Germline V gene sequence: CDR1 SSHAT, CDR2 FNYEAQ (reference sequence). This CDR3 comprises 15 residues. About this clone itself: The junction departs from germline at one end; a sequencing error may be responsible.

Source study methods: Amplifying reference gene primers gave estimates of nucleated cell counts. Here immunoSEQ multiplex PCR was the method, and the copy in TCRdb shows in-frame clones only, minus some. The D gene and trimming were derived from the DNA, and the V and J assignments and clone size from that table. The repertoire holds about 41,000 clones, 70% to 90% seen once, with approximately 4.8% in the top ten. The gene calls are TRBV7-7 and TRBJ1-3; D is uncertain. Sequenced: peripheral blood. The TCR originated in a human donor in a cohort sampled during active COVID-19. The CDR3 bases are TGTGCTAGCAGCTTGGGTTCTGGGAGCGGAAACACCATATATTTT. Translating it yields CASSLGSGSGNTIYF. Using reference TRBV7-7 and TRBJ1-3 for the parts outside the CDR3, the full variable domain is GAGVSQSPRYKVTKRGQDVTLRCDPISSHATLYWYQQALGQGPEFLTYFNYEAQPDKSGLPSDRFSAERPEGSISTLTIQRTEQRDSAMYRCASSLGSGSGNTIYFGEGSWLTVV.